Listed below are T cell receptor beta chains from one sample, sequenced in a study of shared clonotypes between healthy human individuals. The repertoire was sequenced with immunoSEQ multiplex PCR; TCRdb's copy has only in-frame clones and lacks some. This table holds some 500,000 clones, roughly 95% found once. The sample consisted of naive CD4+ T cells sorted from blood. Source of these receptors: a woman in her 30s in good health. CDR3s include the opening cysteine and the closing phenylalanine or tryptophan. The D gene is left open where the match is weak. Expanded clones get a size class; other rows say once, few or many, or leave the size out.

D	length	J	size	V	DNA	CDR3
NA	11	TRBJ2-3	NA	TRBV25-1	TGTGCCAGCAGTGCAGGAGATACGCAGTATTTT	CASSAGDTQYF
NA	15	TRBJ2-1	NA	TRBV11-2	TGTGCCAGCAGCTTAGGTGGCTCGAGATCCGATGAGCAGTTCTTC	CASSLGGSRSDEQFF
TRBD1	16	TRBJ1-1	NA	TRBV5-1	TGCGCCAGCAGCTCTCTCCTGGGACAGGGGGACACTGAAGCTTTCTTT	CASSSLLGQGDTEAFF
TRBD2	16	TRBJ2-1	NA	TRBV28	TGTGCCAGCAGTTTATCCTCTAGCGGCTCCTACAATGAGCAGTTCTTC	CASSLSSSGSYNEQFF
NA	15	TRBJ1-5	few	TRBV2	TGTGCCAGCAGTGTTTTCGGCTTGAATCAAGGCTCCCAGCATTTT	CASSVFGLNQGSQHF
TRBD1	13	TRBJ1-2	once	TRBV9	TGTGCCAGCACCACCCAGGGGGACTATGGCTACACCTTC	CASTTQGDYGYTF
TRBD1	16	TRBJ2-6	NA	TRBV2	TGTGCCACCGGCCCGGGACAGGGCACTGGGGCCAACGTCCTGACTTTC	CATGPGQGTGANVLTF
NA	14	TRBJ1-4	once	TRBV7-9	TGTGCCAGCAGCTTCGGACAGATAAATGAAAAACTGTTTTTT	CASSFGQINEKLFF
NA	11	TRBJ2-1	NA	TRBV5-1	TGCGCCAGCAGCTTGAAAGGTGAGCAGTTCTTC	CASSLKGEQFF
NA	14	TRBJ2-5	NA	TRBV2	TGTGCCAGCACAATACAGGGCCTGGAAGAGACCCAGTACTTC	CASTIQGLEETQYF
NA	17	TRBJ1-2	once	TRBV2	TGTGCCAGCAGTCCCAACTCTAGGACAGATTCTAACTATGGCTACACCTTC	CASSPNSRTDSNYGYTF
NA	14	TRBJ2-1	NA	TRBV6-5	TGTGCCAGCAGTTTGGAACGTGAGTTCAATGAGCAGTTCTTC	CASSLEREFNEQFF
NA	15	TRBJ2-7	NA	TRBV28	TGTGCCAGCAGCGGAGGGACAGCGAGCTCCTACGAGCAGTACTTC	CASSGGTASSYEQYF
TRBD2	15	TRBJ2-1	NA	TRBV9	TGTGCCAGCAGCGGTAGCGGGAGCGGTTACAATGAGCAGTTCTTC	CASSGSGSGYNEQFF
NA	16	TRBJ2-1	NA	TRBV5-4	TGTGCCAGCAGCACCCTCGGGACTTCTACCTACAATGAGCAGTTCTTC	CASSTLGTSTYNEQFF
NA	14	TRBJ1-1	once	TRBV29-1	TGCAGCGTTGAACCTCGGTTAAAGGACACTGAAGCTTTCTTT	CSVEPRLKDTEAFF
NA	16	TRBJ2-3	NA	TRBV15	TGTGCCACCAGCTTCCGGGACAAGGCTGAGGCAGATACGCAGTATTTT	CATSFRDKAEADTQYF
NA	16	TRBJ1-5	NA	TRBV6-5	TGTGCCAGCAGTTACACCCGGACAGACAGCAATCAGCCCCAGCATTTT	CASSYTRTDSNQPQHF
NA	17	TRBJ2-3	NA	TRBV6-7	TGTGCCAGCAGTTACTCAGATCGGTTTGGTAGCACAGATACGCAGTATTTT	CASSYSDRFGSTDTQYF
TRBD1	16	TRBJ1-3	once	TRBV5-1	TGCGCCAGCAGCTTGGCTACAGGGGCTTCTGGAAACACCATATATTTT	CASSLATGASGNTIYF
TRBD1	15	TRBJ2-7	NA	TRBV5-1	TGCGCCAGCAGCTTTTTTGGGGACAGATCCTACGAGCAGTACTTC	CASSFFGDRSYEQYF
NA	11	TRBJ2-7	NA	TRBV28	TGTGCCAGCGGGGATACCCACGAGCAGTACTTC	CASGDTHEQYF
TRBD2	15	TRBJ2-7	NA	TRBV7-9	TGTGCCAGCAGCAAACTAGCGCGCGACACCTACGAGCAGTACTTC	CASSKLARDTYEQYF
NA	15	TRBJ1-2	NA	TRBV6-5	TGTGCCAGCAGTTATGGGAGTTCCCCTAACTATGGCTACACCTTC	CASSYGSSPNYGYTF
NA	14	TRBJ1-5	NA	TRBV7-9	TGTGCCAGCAGCGTAGGGACACACAATCAGCCCCAGCATTTT	CASSVGTHNQPQHF
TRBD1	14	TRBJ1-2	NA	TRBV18	TGTGCCAGCTCACCGCCGGGGACAGGGTCTGGCTACACCTTC	CASSPPGTGSGYTF